The T cell receptor beta chain under discussion was sequenced for a study of identifying expanded T cells in peripheral blood. Libraries were prepared by immunoSEQ multiplex PCR; TCRdb keeps only in-frame clonotypes and omits some of them. Seen here are tens of thousands of clones, 70% to 90% observed once, and the top ten hold approximately 5.3%. The germline gives CDR1 SGHRS, CDR2 YFSETQ. CDR3 size: 16 residues. V was trimmed by 0 bases and J by 0 bases, leaving 9 bases between them. Sequences were obtained from blood. The chain uses TRBV5-1 and TRBJ2-2, with a tentative D call TRBD2 (5 bases). The receptor comes from a person aged 18-70 years in good health. The CDR3: CASSLVEVANTGELFF. CDR3 DNA: TGCGCCAGCAGCTTGGTGGAGGTCGCGAACACCGGGGAGCTGTTTTTT.